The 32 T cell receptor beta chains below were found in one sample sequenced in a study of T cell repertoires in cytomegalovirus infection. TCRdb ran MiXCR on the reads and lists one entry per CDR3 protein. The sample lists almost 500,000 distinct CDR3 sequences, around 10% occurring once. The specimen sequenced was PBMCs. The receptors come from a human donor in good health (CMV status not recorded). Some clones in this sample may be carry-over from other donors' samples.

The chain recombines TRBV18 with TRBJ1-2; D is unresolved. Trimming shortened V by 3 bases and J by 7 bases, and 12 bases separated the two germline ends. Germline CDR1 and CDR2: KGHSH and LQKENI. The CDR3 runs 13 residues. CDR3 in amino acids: CASSPSEGGGYTF. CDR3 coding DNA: TGTGCCAGCTCACCCTCCGAGGGAGGTGGCTACACCTTC.

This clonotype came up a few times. In DNA, the CDR3 is TGCAGCGTTGAGCCCCGGGGGTCTAAGGGCTACACCTTC. Amino acid sequence: CSVEPRGSKGYTF. J is TRBJ1-2 and V is TRBV29-1, with D possibly being TRBD1 (5 bases). There are 13 residues in the CDR3. Germline V CDR1 and CDR2: SQVTM, ANQGSEA. The ends were cut back, 3 bases at V and 8 bases at J, with 16 bases in the middle. The entire variable domain, with the rest obtained from reference TRBV29-1 and TRBJ1-2, is as follows: SAVISQKPSRDICQRGTSLTIQCQVDSQVTMMFWYRQQPGQSLTLIATANQGSEATYESGFVIDKFPISRPNLTFSTLTVSNMSPEDSSIYLCSVEPRGSKGYTFGSGTRLTVV.

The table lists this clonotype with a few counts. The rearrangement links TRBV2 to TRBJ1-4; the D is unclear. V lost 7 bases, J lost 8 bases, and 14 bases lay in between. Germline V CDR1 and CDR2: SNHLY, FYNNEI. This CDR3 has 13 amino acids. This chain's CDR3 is CASNMEIGEKLFF. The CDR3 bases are TGTGCCAGCAATATGGAGATCGGCGAAAAACTGTTTTTT. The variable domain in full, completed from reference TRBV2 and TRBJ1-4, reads EPEVTQTPSHQVTQMGQEVILRCVPISNHLYFYWYRQILGQKVEFLVSFYNNEISEKSEIFDDQFSVERPDGSNFTLKIRSTKLEDSAMYFCASNMEIGEKLFFGSGTQLSVL.

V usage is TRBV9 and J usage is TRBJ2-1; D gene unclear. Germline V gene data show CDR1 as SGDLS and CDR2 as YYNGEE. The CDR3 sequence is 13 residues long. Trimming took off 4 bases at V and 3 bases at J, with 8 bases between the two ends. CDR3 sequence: CASSSLGYNEQFF. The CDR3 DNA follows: TGTGCCAGCAGCTCCCTGGGCTACAATGAGCAGTTCTTC.

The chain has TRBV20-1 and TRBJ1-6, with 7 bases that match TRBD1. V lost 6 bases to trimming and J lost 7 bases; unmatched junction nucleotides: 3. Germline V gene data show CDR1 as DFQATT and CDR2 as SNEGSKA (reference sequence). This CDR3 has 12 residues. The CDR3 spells CSARQGNSPLHF. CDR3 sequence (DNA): TGCAGTGCCAGACAGGGAAATTCACCCCTCCACTTT.

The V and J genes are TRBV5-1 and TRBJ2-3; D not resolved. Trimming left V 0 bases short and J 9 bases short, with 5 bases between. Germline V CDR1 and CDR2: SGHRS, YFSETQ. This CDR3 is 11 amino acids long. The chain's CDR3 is CASSLDKTQYF. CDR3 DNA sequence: TGCGCCAGCAGCTTGGACAAGACGCAGTATTTT.

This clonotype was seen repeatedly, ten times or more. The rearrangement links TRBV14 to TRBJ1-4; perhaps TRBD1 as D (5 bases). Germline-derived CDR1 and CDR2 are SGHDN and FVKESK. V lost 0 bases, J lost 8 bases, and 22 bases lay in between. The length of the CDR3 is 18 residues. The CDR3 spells CASSQDRAGYLTAEKLFF. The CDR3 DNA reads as TGTGCCAGCAGCCAAGATAGGGCAGGGTACTTGACAGCAGAAAAACTGTTTTTT.

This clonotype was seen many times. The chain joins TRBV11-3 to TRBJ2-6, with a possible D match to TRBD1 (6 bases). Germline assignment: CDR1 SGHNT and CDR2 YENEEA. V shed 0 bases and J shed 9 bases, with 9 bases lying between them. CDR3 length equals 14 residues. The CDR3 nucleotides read TGTGCCAGCAGCTTAGACAGGGGAAGCAACGTCCTGACTTTC. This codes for CASSLDRGSNVLTF.

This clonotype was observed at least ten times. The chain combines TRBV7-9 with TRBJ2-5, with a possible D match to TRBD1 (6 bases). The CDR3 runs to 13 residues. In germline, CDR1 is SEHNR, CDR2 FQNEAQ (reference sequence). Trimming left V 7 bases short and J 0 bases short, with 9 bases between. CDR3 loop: CASNGQYQETQYF. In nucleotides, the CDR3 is TGTGCCAGCAACGGACAGTACCAAGAGACCCAGTACTTC.

The CDR3 coding sequence is TGTGCCAGCAGACTCAGGGGGGGGATCTTGATCACTGAAGCTTTCTTT. This translates into CASRLRGGILITEAFF. V is TRBV5-6 and J is TRBJ1-1; 7 bases line up with TRBD1. CDR3 length: 16 amino acids. V lost 5 bases and J lost 4; bases outside the gene matches: 14. In germline, CDR1 is SGHDT, CDR2 YYEEEE.

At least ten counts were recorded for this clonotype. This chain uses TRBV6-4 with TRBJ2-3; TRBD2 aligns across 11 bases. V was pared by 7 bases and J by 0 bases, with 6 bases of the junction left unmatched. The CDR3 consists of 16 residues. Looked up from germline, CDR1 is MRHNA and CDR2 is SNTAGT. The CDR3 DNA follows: TGTGCCAGCAAACCGGGACTAGCGGCTAGCACAGATACGCAGTATTTT. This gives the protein CASKPGLAASTDTQYF.

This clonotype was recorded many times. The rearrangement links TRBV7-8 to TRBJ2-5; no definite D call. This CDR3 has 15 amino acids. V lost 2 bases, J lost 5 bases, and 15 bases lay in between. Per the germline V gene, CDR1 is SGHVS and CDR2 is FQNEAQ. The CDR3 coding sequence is TGTGCCAGCAGCTTACGACCTTTCCCAGCGGAGACCCAGTACTTC. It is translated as CASSLRPFPAETQYF.

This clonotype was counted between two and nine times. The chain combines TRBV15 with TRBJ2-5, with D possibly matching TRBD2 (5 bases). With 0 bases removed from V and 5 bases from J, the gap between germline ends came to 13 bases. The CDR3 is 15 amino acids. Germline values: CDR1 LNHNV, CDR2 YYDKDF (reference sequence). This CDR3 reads CATSRESLAMETQYF. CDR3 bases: TGTGCCACCAGCAGAGAATCGCTAGCAATGGAGACCCAGTACTTC.

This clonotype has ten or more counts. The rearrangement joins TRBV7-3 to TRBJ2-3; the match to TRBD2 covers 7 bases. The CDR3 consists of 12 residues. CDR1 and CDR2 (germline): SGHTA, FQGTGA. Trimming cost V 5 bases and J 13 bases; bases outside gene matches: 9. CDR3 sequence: CASSLYREAKYF. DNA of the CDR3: TGTGCCAGCAGCCTTTATCGGGAGGCTAAGTATTTT. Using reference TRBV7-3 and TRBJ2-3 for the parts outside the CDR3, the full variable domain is GAGVSQTPSNKVTEKGKYVELRCDPISGHTALYWYRQSLGQGPEFLIYFQGTGAADDSGLPNDRFFAVRPEGSVSTLKIQRTERGDSAVYLCASSLYREAKYFGPGTRLTVL.

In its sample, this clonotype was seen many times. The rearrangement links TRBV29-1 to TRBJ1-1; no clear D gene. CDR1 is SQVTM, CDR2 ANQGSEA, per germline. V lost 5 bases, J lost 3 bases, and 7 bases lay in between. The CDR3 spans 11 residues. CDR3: CSVSRDTEAFF. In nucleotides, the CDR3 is TGCAGCGTTTCACGTGACACTGAAGCTTTCTTT.

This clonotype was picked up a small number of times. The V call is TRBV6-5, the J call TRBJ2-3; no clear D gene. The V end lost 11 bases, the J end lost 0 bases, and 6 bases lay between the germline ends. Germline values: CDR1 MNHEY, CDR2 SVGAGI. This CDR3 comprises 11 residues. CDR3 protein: CAASSTDTQYF. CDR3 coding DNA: TGTGCCGCATCTAGCACAGATACGCAGTATTTT.

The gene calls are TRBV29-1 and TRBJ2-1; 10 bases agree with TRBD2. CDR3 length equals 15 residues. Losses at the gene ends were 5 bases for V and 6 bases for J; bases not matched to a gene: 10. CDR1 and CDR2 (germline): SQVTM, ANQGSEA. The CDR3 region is CSVQLGLAPFNEQFF. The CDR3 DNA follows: TGCAGCGTTCAATTGGGACTAGCGCCTTTCAATGAGCAGTTCTTC.

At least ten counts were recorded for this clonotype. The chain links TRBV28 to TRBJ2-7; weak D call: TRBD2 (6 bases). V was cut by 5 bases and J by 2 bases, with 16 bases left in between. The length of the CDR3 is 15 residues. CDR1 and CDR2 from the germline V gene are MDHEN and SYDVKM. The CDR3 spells CASSQIFGSTYEQYF. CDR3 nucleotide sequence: TGTGCCAGCAGTCAAATCTTCGGGAGTACCTACGAGCAGTACTTC.

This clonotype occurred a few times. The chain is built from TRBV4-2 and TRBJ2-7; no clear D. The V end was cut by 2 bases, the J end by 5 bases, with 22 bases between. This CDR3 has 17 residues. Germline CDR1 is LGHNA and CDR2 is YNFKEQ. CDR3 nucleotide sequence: TGTGCCAGCAGCCAATTTGAGTATGACCAGGTTCTGAACGAGCAGTACTTC. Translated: CASSQFEYDQVLNEQYF.

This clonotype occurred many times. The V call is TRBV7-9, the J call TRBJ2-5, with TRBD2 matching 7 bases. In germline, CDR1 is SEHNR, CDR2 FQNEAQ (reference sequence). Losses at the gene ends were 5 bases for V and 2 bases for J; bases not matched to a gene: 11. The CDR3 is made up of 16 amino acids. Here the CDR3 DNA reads TGTGCCAGCAGCCCCCTACTGAGCGGGGCGCAAGAGACCCAGTACTTC. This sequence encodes CASSPLLSGAQETQYF.

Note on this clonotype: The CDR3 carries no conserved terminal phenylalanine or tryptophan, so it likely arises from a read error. The CDR3 region is CASLGDVDYGYTY. The CDR3 coding sequence is TGTGCCAGTCTGGGGGACGTCGACTATGGCTACACCTAC. The chain joins TRBV6-5 to TRBJ1-2; TRBD1 might be the D (5 bases). Germline CDR1 reads MNHEY; CDR2 reads SVGAGI. The CDR3 is made up of 13 amino acids. Trimming pared 9 bases from V and 3 bases from J, leaving 14 bases between.

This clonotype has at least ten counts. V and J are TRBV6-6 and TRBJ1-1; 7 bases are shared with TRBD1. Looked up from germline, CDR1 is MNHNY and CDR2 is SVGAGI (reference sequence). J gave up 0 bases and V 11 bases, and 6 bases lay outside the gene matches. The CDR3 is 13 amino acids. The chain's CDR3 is CAGNRGLNTEAFF. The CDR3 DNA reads TGTGCCGGAAACAGGGGACTGAACACTGAAGCTTTCTTT.

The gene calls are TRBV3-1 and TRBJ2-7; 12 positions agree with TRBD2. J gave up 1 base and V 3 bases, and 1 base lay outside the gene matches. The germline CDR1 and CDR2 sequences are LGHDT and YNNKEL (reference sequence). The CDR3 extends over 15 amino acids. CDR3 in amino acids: CASSHGLAGSYEQYF. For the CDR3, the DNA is TGTGCCAGCAGCCACGGACTAGCGGGATCCTACGAGCAGTACTTC.

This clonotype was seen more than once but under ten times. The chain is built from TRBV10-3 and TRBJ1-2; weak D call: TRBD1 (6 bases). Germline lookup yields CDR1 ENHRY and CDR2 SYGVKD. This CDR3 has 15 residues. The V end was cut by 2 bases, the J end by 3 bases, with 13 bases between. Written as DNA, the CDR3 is TGTGCCATCAGTGAGAAGGGGGTGAGCGACTATGGCTACACCTTC. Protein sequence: CAISEKGVSDYGYTF.

The CDR3 sequence is CASSLGQGDIIQYF. As DNA, the CDR3 is TGTGCCAGCAGTTTAGGGCAGGGAGATATCATTCAGTACTTC. The chain employs TRBV12-3 or TRBV12-4 and TRBJ2-4, with D perhaps being TRBD1 or TRBD2 (5 bases each). This CDR3 region has 14 residues. V was cut by 1 base and J by 9 bases, with 13 bases left in between.

The CDR3 sequence: CASGLDRGNTGELFF. The CDR3 DNA follows: TGTGCTAGTGGTTTGGACAGGGGAAACACCGGGGAGCTGTTTTTT. The chain recombines TRBV12-5 with TRBJ2-2, with TRBD1 matching 7 bases. CDR1 is LGHNT and CDR2 is FRNRAP in the germline V gene. The junction had 1 base not matched to a gene; V was cut back by 1 base and J by 2 bases. CDR3 length: 15 amino acids. The full variable domain, completed using reference TRBV12-5 and TRBJ2-2, is DARVTQTPRHKVTEMGQEVTMRCQPILGHNTVFWYRQTMMQGLELLAYFRNRAPLDDSGMPKDRFSAEMPDATLATLKIQPSEPRDSAVYFCASGLDRGNTGELFFGEGSRLTVL.

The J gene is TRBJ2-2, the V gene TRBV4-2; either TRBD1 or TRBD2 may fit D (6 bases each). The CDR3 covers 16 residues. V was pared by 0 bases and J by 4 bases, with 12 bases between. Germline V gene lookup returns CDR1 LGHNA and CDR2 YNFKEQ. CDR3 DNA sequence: TGTGCCAGCAGCCAAGAGGGGGGCCACAGCACCGGGGAGCTGTTTTTT. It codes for CASSQEGGHSTGELFF.

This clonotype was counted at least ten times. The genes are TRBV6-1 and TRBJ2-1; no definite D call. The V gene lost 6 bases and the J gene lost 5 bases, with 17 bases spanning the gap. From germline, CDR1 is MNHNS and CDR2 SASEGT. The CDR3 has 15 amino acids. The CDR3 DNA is TGTGCCAGCAGGGCAAGGCCGTTTGGCCACAATGAGCAGTTCTTC. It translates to CASRARPFGHNEQFF.

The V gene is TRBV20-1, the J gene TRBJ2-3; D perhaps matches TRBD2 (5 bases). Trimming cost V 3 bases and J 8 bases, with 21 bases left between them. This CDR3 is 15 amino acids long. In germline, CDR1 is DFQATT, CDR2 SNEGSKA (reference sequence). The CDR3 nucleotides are TGCAGTGCTAGGGGAGCGACGTTCCCCGAGGGTACGCAGTATTTT. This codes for CSARGATFPEGTQYF.

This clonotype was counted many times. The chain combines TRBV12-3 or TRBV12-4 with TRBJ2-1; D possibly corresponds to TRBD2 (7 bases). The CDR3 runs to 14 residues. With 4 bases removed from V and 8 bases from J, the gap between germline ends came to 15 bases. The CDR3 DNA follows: TGTGCCAGCAGTTGGGGGGGGCCGTTGGATGAGCAGTTCTTC. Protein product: CASSWGGPLDEQFF.

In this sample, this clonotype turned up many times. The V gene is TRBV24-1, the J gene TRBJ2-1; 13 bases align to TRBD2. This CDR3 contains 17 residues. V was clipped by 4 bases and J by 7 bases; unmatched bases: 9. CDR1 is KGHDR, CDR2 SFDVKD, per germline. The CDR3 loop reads CATSDPGLAGALNEQFF. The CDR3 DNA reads TGTGCCACCAGTGACCCTGGACTAGCGGGAGCCTTGAATGAGCAGTTCTTC.

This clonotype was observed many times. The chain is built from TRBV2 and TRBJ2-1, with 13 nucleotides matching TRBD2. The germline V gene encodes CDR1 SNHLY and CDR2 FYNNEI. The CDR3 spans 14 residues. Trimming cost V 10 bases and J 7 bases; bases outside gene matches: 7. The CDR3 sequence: CATSGTSGVNEQFF. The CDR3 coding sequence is TGTGCCACCTCGGGGACTAGCGGGGTTAATGAGCAGTTCTTC.